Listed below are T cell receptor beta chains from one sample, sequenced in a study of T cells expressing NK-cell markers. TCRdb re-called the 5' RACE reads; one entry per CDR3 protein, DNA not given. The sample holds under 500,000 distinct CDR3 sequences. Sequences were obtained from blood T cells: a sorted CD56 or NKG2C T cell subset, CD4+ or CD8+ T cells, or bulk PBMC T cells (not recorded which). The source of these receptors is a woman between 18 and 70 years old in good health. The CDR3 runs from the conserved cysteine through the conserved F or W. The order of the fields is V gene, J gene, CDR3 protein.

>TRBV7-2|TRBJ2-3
CASTPGGASTDTQYF
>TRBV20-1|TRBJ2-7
CSATYRDRYEQYF
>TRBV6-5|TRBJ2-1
CASSYSPGGQVGNEQFF
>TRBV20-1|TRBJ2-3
CSAPRRGASTDTQYF
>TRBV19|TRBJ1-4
CASSSGTADEKLFF
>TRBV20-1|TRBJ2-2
CSAREGTGELFF
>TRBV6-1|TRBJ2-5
CASKGPKEGGQETQYF
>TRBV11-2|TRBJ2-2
CASSLDLSWGKPNTGELFF
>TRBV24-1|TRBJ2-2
CATSESTLLGLHTGELFF
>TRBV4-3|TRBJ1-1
CASSHGQTEAFF
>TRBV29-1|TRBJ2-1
CSVSQGAGYNEQFF
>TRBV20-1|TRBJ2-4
CSALELAKNIQYF
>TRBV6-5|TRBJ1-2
CASSYRARQGYGYTF
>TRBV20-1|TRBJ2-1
CSVRTYNEQFF
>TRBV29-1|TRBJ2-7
CSAVPGQGLYEQYF
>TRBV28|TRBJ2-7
CASTPAGSASYEQYF
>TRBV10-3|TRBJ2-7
CAISAFRSESSYEQYF
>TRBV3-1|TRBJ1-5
CASSPRGHGQPQHF
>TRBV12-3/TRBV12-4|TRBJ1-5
CASSLSGRQPQHF
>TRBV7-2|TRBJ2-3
CASSLRASGRFTDTQYF
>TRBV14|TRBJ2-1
CASSHDHVSEQFF
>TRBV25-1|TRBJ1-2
CASSEGKSLAFGYTF
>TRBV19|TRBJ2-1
CASTVSGSSYNEQFF
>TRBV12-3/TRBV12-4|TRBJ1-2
CASSPTDYGYTF
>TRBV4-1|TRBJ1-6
CASSPGDSEKSPLHF
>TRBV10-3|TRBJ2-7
CAISSLGTGSEQYF
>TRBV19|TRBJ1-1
CASSIAGLVGKRTEAFF
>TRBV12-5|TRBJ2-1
CASGNRPGAGGDYNEQFF
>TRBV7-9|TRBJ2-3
CASSPQGWGTDTQYF
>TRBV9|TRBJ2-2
CASSVASKPNTGELFF
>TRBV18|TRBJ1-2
CASSPTRQVAYGYTF
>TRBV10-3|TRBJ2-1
CAISRDSPYNEQFF
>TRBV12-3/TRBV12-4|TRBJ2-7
CASSLAGTIYEQYF
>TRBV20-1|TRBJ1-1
CSAKLFGQANTEAFF
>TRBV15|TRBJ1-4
CATSLMYTGTATNEKLFF
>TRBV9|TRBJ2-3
CASSANRLADTQYF
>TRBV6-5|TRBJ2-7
CASSFGTGRRYEQYF
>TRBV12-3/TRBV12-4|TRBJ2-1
CASGRVGYNEQFF
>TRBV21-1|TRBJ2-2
CASSKVGFAGELFF
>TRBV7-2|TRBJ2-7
CASSARVGTYEQYF
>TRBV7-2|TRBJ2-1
CASSLEAPNEQFF
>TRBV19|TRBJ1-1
CASSMGGGTEAFF
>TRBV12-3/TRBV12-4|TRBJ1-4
CASSPGTGLEEKLFF
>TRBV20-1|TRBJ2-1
CSAARTRLGEQFF
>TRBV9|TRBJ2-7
CASSDETYEQYF
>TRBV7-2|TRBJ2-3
CASTTPGLAGTDTQYF
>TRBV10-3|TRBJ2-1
CAISEAASGNYNEQFF
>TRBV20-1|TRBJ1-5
CSARTGGRGQPQHF